One sample yielded the 4 T cell receptor beta chains listed below, sequenced in a study of blood T cell repertoires in COVID-19. Produced via immunoSEQ multiplex PCR; TCRdb's table is partial and in-frame only. The sample includes about 35,000 clones, around 91% of them seen just once. Sequencing input: peripheral blood. These receptors came from a man older than 75 with acute or convalescent COVID-19.

The chain employs TRBV14 and TRBJ1-1, with 8 bases lining up with TRBD1. The V gene's germline CDR1 is SGHDN and CDR2 FVKESK. The J segment lost 9 bases and the V segment lost 1 base, leaving 4 bases of the junction unmatched. The CDR3 spans 13 residues. This chain's CDR3 is CASSQARTGKAFF. The DNA of the CDR3 is TGTGCCAGCAGCCAAGCTAGGACAGGGAAAGCTTTCTTT.

The V and J genes are TRBV5-1 and TRBJ1-1; D perhaps matches TRBD1 (6 bases). The CDR3 consists of 15 residues. Germline V gene lookup returns CDR1 SGHRS and CDR2 YFSETQ. Between the trimmed V and J ends, which lost 7 bases and 5 bases, there was a span of 21 bases. The chain's CDR3 is CASGGRDNIGTEAFF. The DNA of the CDR3 is TGCGCCAGCGGGGGCAGGGATAATATCGGGACTGAAGCTTTCTTT. Full variable domain (remainder filled in from reference TRBV5-1 and TRBJ1-1): KAGVTQTPRYLIKTRGQQVTLSCSPISGHRSVSWYQQTPGQGLQFLFEYFSETQRNKGNFPGRFSGRQFSNSRSEMNVSTLELGDSALYLCASGGRDNIGTEAFFGQGTRLTVV.

This sequence joins TRBV6-5 and TRBJ2-7; D perhaps matches TRBD2 (6 bases). Germline V CDR1 and CDR2: MNHEY, SVGAGI. Between the trimmed V and J ends, which lost 6 bases and 5 bases, there was a span of 20 bases. This CDR3 spans 15 amino acids. The CDR3 sequence: CASRGSLTWGDEQYF. In DNA, the CDR3 is TGTGCCAGCAGAGGTAGCTTGACCTGGGGGGACGAGCAGTACTTC.

The chain has TRBV7-9 and TRBJ1-6; 9 bases match TRBD1. The CDR3 has 15 amino acids. Per germline, CDR1 SEHNR and CDR2 FQNEAQ (reference sequence). V lost 4 bases and J lost 7; bases outside the gene matches: 5. CDR3 sequence: CASSSTGGNNSPLHF. Here the CDR3 DNA reads TGTGCCAGCAGCTCCACAGGGGGCAACAATTCACCCCTCCACTTT.